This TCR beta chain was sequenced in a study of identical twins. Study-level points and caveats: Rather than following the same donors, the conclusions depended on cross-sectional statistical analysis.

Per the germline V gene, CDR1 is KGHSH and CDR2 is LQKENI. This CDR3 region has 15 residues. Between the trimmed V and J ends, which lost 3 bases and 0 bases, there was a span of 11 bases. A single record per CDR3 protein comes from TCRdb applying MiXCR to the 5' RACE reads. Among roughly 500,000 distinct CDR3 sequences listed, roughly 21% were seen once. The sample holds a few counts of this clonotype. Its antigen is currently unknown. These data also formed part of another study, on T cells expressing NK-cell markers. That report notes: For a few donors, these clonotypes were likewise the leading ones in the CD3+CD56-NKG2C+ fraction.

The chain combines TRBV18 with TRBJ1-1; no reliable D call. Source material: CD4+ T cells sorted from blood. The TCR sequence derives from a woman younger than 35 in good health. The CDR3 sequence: CASSPPLALNTEAFF. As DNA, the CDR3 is TGTGCCAGCTCACCGCCATTGGCCTTGAACACTGAAGCTTTCTTT.